This T cell receptor beta chain appears in the sequencing data of a study of T cells in Graves' hyperthyroidism and ophthalmopathy. Turning to the study itself: At the time of initial diagnosis and before any treatment, peripheral blood was collected.

Regarding the study as a whole: Most clonotypes expanded in thyroid above 0.001 were likewise present in blood. The model made its ophthalmopathy prediction, and onset followed a median 6.5 months later.

Graves' hyperthyroidism is called stable when ophthalmopathy does not progress within 18 months. CDR3 length: 15 residues. Germline V CDR1 and CDR2: MNHNS, SASEGT. Trimming took 4 bases from V and 8 from J; bases not matched to a gene: 13. Researchers amplified the TCR beta CDR3 regions from RNA transcripts. First-round RT-PCR targeting the TCR CDR3 was performed with the HTBI primer set. Via MiXCR, TCRdb re-called the multiplex PCR reads, giving one row per CDR3 protein. The sample shows some 350,000 distinct CDR3 sequences, around a quarter of them seen only once. Notes on this clonotype: The target antigen is unknown.

The V and J genes are TRBV6-1 and TRBJ1-2; TRBD1 aligns across 7 bases. This receptor was obtained from a man aged 45-60 years with Graves' hyperthyroidism. Sequenced material: blood. In DNA, the CDR3 is TGTGCCAGCAGTGCTTACAGGGGAGGGAATCGGGGCTACACCTTC. This translates into CASSAYRGGNRGYTF.